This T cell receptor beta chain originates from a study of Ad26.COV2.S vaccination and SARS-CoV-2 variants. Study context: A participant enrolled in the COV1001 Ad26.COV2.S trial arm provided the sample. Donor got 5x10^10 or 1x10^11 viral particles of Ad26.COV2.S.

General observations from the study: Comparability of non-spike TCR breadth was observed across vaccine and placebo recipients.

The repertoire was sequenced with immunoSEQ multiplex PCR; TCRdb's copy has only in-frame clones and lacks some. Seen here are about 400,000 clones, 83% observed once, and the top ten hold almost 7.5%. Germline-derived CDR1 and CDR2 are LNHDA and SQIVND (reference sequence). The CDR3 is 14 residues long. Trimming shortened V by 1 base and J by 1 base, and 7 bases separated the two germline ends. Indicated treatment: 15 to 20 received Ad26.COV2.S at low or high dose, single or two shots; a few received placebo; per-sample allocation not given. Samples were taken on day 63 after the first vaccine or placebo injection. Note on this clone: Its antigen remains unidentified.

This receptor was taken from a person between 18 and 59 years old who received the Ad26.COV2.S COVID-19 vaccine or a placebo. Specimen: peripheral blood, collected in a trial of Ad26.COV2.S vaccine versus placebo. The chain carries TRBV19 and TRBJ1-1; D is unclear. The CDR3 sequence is CASSIGTKNTEAFF. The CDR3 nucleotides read TGTGCCAGTAGTATAGGGACCAAGAACACTGAAGCTTTCTTT.